The 31 T cell receptor beta chains below come from one sample, sequenced in a study of blood T cell repertoires in COVID-19. Profiled with immunoSEQ multiplex PCR; TCRdb holds only in-frame clones, not every one. Of a few hundred thousand clones listed, roughly nine tenths were seen once; the top ten hold over 2%. What was sequenced was peripheral blood. All receptors come from a woman in her fifties or sixties who had recovered from COVID-19.

V and J are TRBV29-1 and TRBJ1-1; 8 nucleotides agree with TRBD1. From germline, CDR1 is SQVTM and CDR2 ANQGSEA. The CDR3 is made up of 14 amino acids. J lost 7 bases, V lost 0 bases, and 7 bases had no gene match. The CDR3 here is CSVEEGRGRSEAFF. CDR3 bases: TGCAGCGTTGAAGAGGGCAGGGGGCGAAGTGAAGCTTTCTTT.

The rearrangement links TRBV5-1 to TRBJ2-7; maybe TRBD2 (5 bases). CDR1 and CDR2 (germline): SGHRS, YFSETQ. The CDR3 consists of 15 residues. V shed 5 bases and J shed 3 bases, with 18 bases lying between them. CDR3 in DNA: TGCGCCAGCAGTTTTAGTAGGGCGGGTGTCTACGAGCAGTACTTC. Translated: CASSFSRAGVYEQYF.

The chain employs TRBV18 and TRBJ2-6; 7 bases fit TRBD1. The CDR3 has 19 amino acids. J was trimmed by 2 bases and V by 3 bases; bases with no gene match: 13. CDR1 and CDR2 (germline): KGHSH, LQKENI. CDR3 sequence reads: CASSPLGGGIGPGANVLTF. CDR3 sequence (DNA): TGTGCCAGCTCACCGTTAGGGGGCGGAATAGGCCCTGGGGCCAACGTCCTGACTTTC.

The V gene is TRBV3-1 (or the pseudogene TRBV3-2), the J gene TRBJ2-1; the match to TRBD2 covers 15 bases. The CDR3 is 19 amino acids. CDR1 is LGHDT, CDR2 YNNKEL, per germline (reference sequence). V was pared by 3 bases and J by 5 bases, with 11 bases of the junction left unmatched. The CDR3, as DNA: TGTGCCAGCAGCCATCTACCGGGACTAGCGGGGGGTATTAACAATGAGCAGTTCTTC. Translating it yields CASSHLPGLAGGINNEQFF.

V is TRBV7-9 and J is TRBJ1-2; a weak D match, TRBD1 (6 bases). This CDR3 is 14 amino acids long. From germline, CDR1 is SEHNR and CDR2 FQNEAQ (reference sequence). V was pared by 5 bases and J by 4 bases, with 14 bases between. The CDR3 bases are TGTGCCAGCAGCCCTCCCGGGGGGCCCTATGGCTACACCTTC. Translated: CASSPPGGPYGYTF.

The rearrangement joins TRBV7-2 to TRBJ2-1, with TRBD1 as a possible D gene (6 bases). V lost 5 bases, J lost 8 bases, and 13 bases lay in between. CDR3 length: 13 residues. The germline V gene has CDR1 SGHTA and CDR2 FQGNSA. CDR3 sequence: CASSQQGGYEQFF. As DNA, the CDR3 is TGTGCCAGCAGCCAACAGGGTGGGTATGAGCAGTTCTTC.

This chain uses TRBV28 with TRBJ2-7; no firm D call. CDR3 length equals 14 residues. The V end was cut by 0 bases, the J end by 0 bases, with 6 bases between. Germline lookup yields CDR1 MDHEN and CDR2 SYDVKM. Here the CDR3 reads CASSLWAGSYEQYF. CDR3 nucleotides: TGTGCCAGCAGTTTATGGGCAGGCTCCTACGAGCAGTACTTC.

The chain is built from TRBV30 and TRBJ1-2, with TRBD1 matching over 7 bases. V shed 4 bases and J 7 bases; nucleotides not matched to a gene: 9. The CDR3 length is 13 residues. Germline V CDR1 and CDR2: GTSNPN, SVGIG (reference sequence). The CDR3 protein is CAWMEDRVGGYTF. CDR3 DNA sequence: TGTGCCTGGATGGAAGACAGGGTGGGTGGCTACACCTTC.

The chain joins TRBV19 to TRBJ2-1, with 7 positions matching TRBD2. Germline assignment: CDR1 LNHDA and CDR2 SQIVND (reference sequence). After removal of 4 bases from V and 7 bases from J, the junction contained 10 bases not matched to a gene. The length of the CDR3 is 15 residues. The CDR3 sequence: CASSTQGGRANEQFF. The CDR3 DNA reads TGTGCCAGTAGTACCCAGGGTGGGAGGGCGAATGAGCAGTTCTTC.

This chain links TRBV2 with TRBJ1-5; weak D call: TRBD1 (5 bases). The CDR3 is 15 amino acids. CDR1 and CDR2 (germline): SNHLY, FYNNEI. V gave up 7 bases and J gave up 0 bases, with 13 bases separating them. CDR3 DNA sequence: TGTGCCAGCAAGGGGTTGGAAAATAGCAATCAGCCCCAGCATTTT. Translating gives CASKGLENSNQPQHF.

CDR3 in amino acids: CASNGEGVTEAFF. CDR3 in DNA: TGTGCCAGCAACGGGGAGGGCGTGACTGAAGCTTTCTTT. This chain uses TRBV2 with TRBJ1-1; no definite D call. The V and J ends lost 7 bases and 5 bases respectively, with 14 bases between them. CDR1 and CDR2 from the germline V gene are SNHLY and FYNNEI. The CDR3 consists of 13 residues.

The chain joins TRBV5-1 to TRBJ2-2, with D possibly being TRBD1 (5 bases). Deletions cut 1 base from V and 3 bases from J, with 10 bases between. The CDR3 consists of 15 residues. Germline V gene lookup returns CDR1 SGHRS and CDR2 YFSETQ. DNA of the CDR3: TGCGCCAGCAGCTTGAGTCAGGGTTACACCGGGGAGCTGTTTTTT. Residues: CASSLSQGYTGELFF.

This chain connects TRBV24-1 to TRBJ2-1; perhaps TRBD1 as D (6 bases). Looked up from germline, CDR1 is KGHDR and CDR2 is SFDVKD. The CDR3 length is 13 residues. Trimming cost V 3 bases and J 5 bases, with 7 bases left between them. CDR3 protein: CATSDRTDNEQFF. For the CDR3, the DNA is TGTGCCACCAGTGATCGGACAGACAATGAGCAGTTCTTC.

This chain connects TRBV7-2 to TRBJ1-1, with TRBD1 matching 7 bases. CDR3 size: 14 residues. The germline gives CDR1 SGHTA, CDR2 FQGNSA. Trimming removed 5 bases from V and 5 bases from J; junction bases left unmatched: 8. Written as DNA, the CDR3 is TGTGCCAGCAGCCACAGGGGAGGTGAGACTGAAGCTTTCTTT. This sequence encodes CASSHRGGETEAFF.

This clone was seen a few times. The chain combines TRBV4-2 with TRBJ2-2; 13 positions match TRBD2. The V gene's germline CDR1 is LGHNA and CDR2 YNFKEQ. CDR3 length: 19 residues. The J segment lost 0 bases and the V segment lost 4 bases, leaving 8 bases of the junction unmatched. The CDR3 region is CASSRTSGRAGANTGELFF. In nucleotides, the CDR3 is TGTGCCAGCAGCCGCACTAGCGGGAGGGCCGGGGCGAACACCGGGGAGCTGTTTTTT.

This chain connects TRBV6-5 to TRBJ1-1; D unresolved. Germline CDR1 is MNHEY and CDR2 is SVGAGI. The CDR3 spans 15 residues. Deletions cut 6 bases from V and 0 bases from J, with 14 bases between. The CDR3 is CASSRTPSLNTEAFF. DNA for the CDR3: TGTGCCAGCAGCCGGACTCCTAGTTTGAACACTGAAGCTTTCTTT.

This chain uses TRBV28 with TRBJ1-5; no clear D. The CDR3 sequence is 16 residues long. Germline assignment: CDR1 MDHEN and CDR2 SYDVKM. The V gene lost 6 bases and the J gene lost 4 bases, with 19 bases spanning the gap. The CDR3 reads CASSRSAAPFNQPQHF. As DNA, the CDR3 is TGTGCCAGCAGCCGGTCCGCCGCACCTTTTAATCAGCCCCAGCATTTT.

Only one count was recorded for this clone. The J gene is TRBJ2-1, the V gene TRBV7-3, with 9 nucleotides matching TRBD2. In germline, CDR1 is SGHTA, CDR2 FQGTGA. The junction had 2 bases not matched to a gene; V was cut back by 0 bases and J by 5 bases. The CDR3 contains 15 residues. CDR3 residues: CASSLTREGDNEQFF. The CDR3 DNA reads TGTGCCAGCAGCTTAACGCGGGAGGGGGACAATGAGCAGTTCTTC.

The gene calls are TRBV9 and TRBJ1-2, with TRBD1 matching over 8 bases. The germline V gene has CDR1 SGDLS and CDR2 YYNGEE. This CDR3 has 14 residues. V shed 3 bases and J 4 bases; nucleotides not matched to a gene: 5. CDR3 in DNA: TGTGCCAGCAGCGGAACAGGGGGGCTCTATGGCTACACCTTC. Its translation: CASSGTGGLYGYTF. The full variable domain, rest sourced from reference TRBV9 and TRBJ1-2, is DSGVTQTPKHLITATGQRVTLRCSPRSGDLSVYWYQQSLDQGLQFLIQYYNGEERAKGNILERFSAQQFPDLHSELNLSSLELGDSALYFCASSGTGGLYGYTFGSGTRLTVV.

The CDR3 sequence is CASSLDRSTGNTEAFF. As DNA, the CDR3 is TGTGCCAGCAGTTTGGACAGATCAACGGGGAACACTGAAGCTTTCTTT. The gene calls are TRBV28 and TRBJ1-1; D may be TRBD1 (6 bases). From germline, CDR1 is MDHEN and CDR2 SYDVKM. The CDR3 consists of 16 residues. Trimming removed 3 bases from V and 1 base from J, with 15 bases in between.

The chain couples TRBV7-2 to TRBJ2-1, with TRBD2 matching 11 bases. Germline assignment: CDR1 SGHTA and CDR2 FQGNSA. CDR3 length: 18 amino acids. Trimming took 2 bases from V and 8 from J; bases not matched to a gene: 14. The CDR3 DNA sequence: TGTGCCAGCAGCTTAATTAGGGGTATAGCGGGGGGGCAGGATGAGCAGTTCTTC. Translating gives CASSLIRGIAGGQDEQFF.

This chain links TRBV9 with TRBJ2-7, with 11 bases lining up with TRBD2. The V and J ends lost 3 bases and 6 bases, in that order; junction bases with no gene match: 8. There are 15 residues in the CDR3. Per germline, CDR1 SGDLS and CDR2 YYNGEE. CDR3 coding DNA: TGTGCCAGCAGCGGAATAGCGGGGGGGCCTTCCGAGCAGTACTTC. This sequence encodes CASSGIAGGPSEQYF.

This clone came up once. The chain recombines TRBV5-4 with TRBJ1-1; 11 bases match TRBD1. The CDR3 consists of 15 residues. The V gene end was trimmed by 4 bases and the J gene end by 3 bases; junction bases not matched to a gene: 5. Germline CDR1 and CDR2: SGHNT and YYREEE (reference sequence). The CDR3: CASSRGQGAYTEAFF. The CDR3, as DNA: TGTGCCAGCAGCCGAGGACAGGGGGCTTACACTGAAGCTTTCTTT. Combining the CDR3 with reference TRBV5-4 and TRBJ1-1 gives the whole variable domain ETGVTQSPTHLIKTRGQQVTLRCSSQSGHNTVSWYQQALGQGPQFIFQYYREEENGRGNFPPRFSGLQFPNYSSELNVNALELDDSALYLCASSRGQGAYTEAFFGQGTRLTVV.

V usage is TRBV7-2 and J usage is TRBJ2-2; D not resolved. In germline, CDR1 is SGHTA, CDR2 FQGNSA. This CDR3 spans 15 amino acids. Trimming shortened V by 5 bases and J by 1 base, and 11 bases separated the two germline ends. Here the CDR3 DNA reads TGTGCCAGCAGCCCCCCCCCACAGAACACCGGGGAGCTGTTTTTT. This codes for CASSPPPQNTGELFF.

The J gene is TRBJ1-2, the V gene TRBV15; D is uncertain. V was pared by 1 base and J by 1 base, with 10 bases between. The CDR3 runs 15 residues. Germline CDR1 LNHNV, CDR2 YYDKDF (reference sequence). The CDR3 DNA sequence: TGTGCCACCAGCAGAGGTGGGCAGGTTAACTATGGCTACACCTTC. It is translated as CATSRGGQVNYGYTF.

The V call is TRBV19, the J call TRBJ1-2; 7 nucleotides align to TRBD1. The V segment lost 5 bases and the J segment 8 bases; nucleotides outside the gene matches: 11. This CDR3 has 14 amino acids. Germline CDR1 is LNHDA and CDR2 is SQIVND (reference sequence). The CDR3 DNA reads TGTGCCAGTAGTCCGGGACAGCGCCTGAGGGGCTACACCTTC. This gives the protein CASSPGQRLRGYTF.

This clone was observed a handful of times. J is TRBJ1-5 and V is TRBV2, with 9 positions matching TRBD1. The CDR3 is 14 amino acids. Trimming at V came to 6 bases and at J to 8 bases, leaving 8 bases not matched to a gene. Per germline, CDR1 SNHLY and CDR2 FYNNEI. CDR3 nucleotide sequence: TGTGCCAGCAGCCGGGACAGGGTTTATGAGCCCCAGCATTTT. Translating it yields CASSRDRVYEPQHF.

This rearrangement joins TRBV4-3 to TRBJ1-4; D ambiguous. CDR1 is LGHNA, CDR2 YSLEER, per germline. The CDR3 length is 15 residues. V lost 1 base and J lost 6, with 12 bases in between. The CDR3 DNA reads TGCGCCAGCAGCCAAGGGCTCGGGGTTGATGAAAAACTGTTTTTT. This codes for CASSQGLGVDEKLFF.

A word on this clone: A junction end diverges from the germline sequence, so it may reflect a read error. The rearrangement joins TRBV7-8 to TRBJ2-6, with D perhaps matching TRBD1 (5 bases). From germline, CDR1 is SGHVS and CDR2 FQNEAQ. The CDR3 has 15 residues. In nucleotides, the CDR3 is TGTGCCAGCAGCTTGAGCCTCTCTGGGGCCAACGTCCTGATTTTC. Encoded protein: CASSLSLSGANVLIF.

The J gene is TRBJ1-3, the V gene TRBV24-1; TRBD1 might be the D (6 bases). Germline CDR1 KGHDR, CDR2 SFDVKD. V was pared by 4 bases and J by 0 bases, with 6 bases between. CDR3 length: 14 amino acids. The CDR3 spells CATSEDSSGNTIYF. CDR3 DNA sequence: TGTGCCACCAGTGAGGACAGCTCTGGAAACACCATATATTTT.

The V call is TRBV6-5, the J call TRBJ2-6, with a possible D match to TRBD1 (6 bases). V was pared by 2 bases and J by 4 bases, with 12 bases between. The V gene's germline CDR1 is MNHEY and CDR2 SVGAGI. The CDR3 sequence is 16 residues long. DNA of the CDR3: TGTGCCAGCAGTTACGCCCAGGGGTCCGGGGCCAACGTCCTGACTTTC. Protein product: CASSYAQGSGANVLTF.